The clone carrying this T cell receptor beta chain was picked up one time. The target antigen is unknown. Some clones are missing from TCRdb's copy, which holds only in-frame ones; the method was immunoSEQ multiplex PCR. The table records around 40,000 clones, 80% of them present only once. This entry belongs to a study of OX40 agonist ivuxolimab in advanced cancers. This CDR3 comprises 17 residues. J was trimmed by 8 bases and V by 3 bases; bases with no gene match: 13. Germline-derived CDR1 and CDR2 are SGDLS and YYNGEE. General study findings and limits: Among the nonresponders, some also had low normalized T-cell clonal expansion.

The gene calls are TRBV9 and TRBJ2-4; 11 bases fit TRBD2. The sample here was CD4+ or CD8+ T cells sorted from blood, taken in a trial of the OX40 agonist ivuxolimab. The TCR sequence derives from an adult with an advanced solid tumor such as melanoma, head and neck, liver or kidney cancer. In DNA form, the CDR3 reads TGTGCCAGCAGCGGTCCCAGGACTAGCGGGCCGGTAGACATTCAGTACTTC. This sequence encodes CASSGPRTSGPVDIQYF.